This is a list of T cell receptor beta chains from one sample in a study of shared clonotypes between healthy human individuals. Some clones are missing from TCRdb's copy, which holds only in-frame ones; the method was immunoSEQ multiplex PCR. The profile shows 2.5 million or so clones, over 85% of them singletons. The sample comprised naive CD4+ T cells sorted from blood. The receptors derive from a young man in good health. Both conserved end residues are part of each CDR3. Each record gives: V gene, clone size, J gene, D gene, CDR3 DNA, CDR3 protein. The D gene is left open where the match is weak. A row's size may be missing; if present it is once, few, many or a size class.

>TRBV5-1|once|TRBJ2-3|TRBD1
TGCGCCAGCAGCCCACGAATTGACAGGGGACGCACAGATACGCAGTATTTT
CASSPRIDRGRTDTQYF
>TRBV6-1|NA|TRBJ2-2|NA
TGTGCCAGCAGTCTGTCGCAGGGCGTCGCCGGGGAGCTGTTTTTT
CASSLSQGVAGELFF
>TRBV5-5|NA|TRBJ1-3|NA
TGTGCCAGCAGCTTGGATCTTACAGGCTCTGGAAACACCATATATTTT
CASSLDLTGSGNTIYF
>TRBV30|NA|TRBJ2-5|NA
TGTGCCTGGAGACGGACAGCTAAGAAAAGTCAAGAGACCCAGTACTTC
CAWRRTAKKSQETQYF
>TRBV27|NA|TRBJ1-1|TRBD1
TGTGCCAGCAGAATAAACTGGACAGGGGGAGGGAGCACTGAAGCTTTCTTT
CASRINWTGGGSTEAFF
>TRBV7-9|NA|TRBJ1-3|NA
TGTGCCAGCAGCCCCTCCTCTGGAAACACCATATATTTT
CASSPSSGNTIYF
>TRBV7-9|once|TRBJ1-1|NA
TGTGCCAGCAGCTTAGGGTTGGGAATGAGGCCTGAAGCTTTCTTT
CASSLGLGMRPEAFF
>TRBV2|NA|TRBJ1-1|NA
TGTGCCAGCAGTGAAGGACGTTTTTCCACTGAAGCTTTCTTT
CASSEGRFSTEAFF
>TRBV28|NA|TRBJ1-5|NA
TGTGCCAGCATGACGGGGAACAATCAGCCCCAGCATTTT
CASMTGNNQPQHF
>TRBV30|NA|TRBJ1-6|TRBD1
TGTGCCTGGAGTCCAGGGGGGAATTCACCCCTCCACTTT
CAWSPGGNSPLHF
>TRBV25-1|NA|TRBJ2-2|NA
TGTGCCAGCAGTGAATATTTAGTGGGCAACACCGGGGAGCTGTTTTTT
CASSEYLVGNTGELFF
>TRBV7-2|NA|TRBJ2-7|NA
TGTGCCAGCAGCCCAGCACTAGCAGGGTACTCCTACGAGCAGTACTTC
CASSPALAGYSYEQYF
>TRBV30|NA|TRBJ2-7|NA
TGTGCCTGGAGTGCAGGCAGGGCAACCTACGAGCAGTACTTC
CAWSAGRATYEQYF
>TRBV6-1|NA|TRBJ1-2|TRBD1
TGTGCCAGCAGTGCGTCGGGGACAGTTTTTAACTATGGCTACACCTTC
CASSASGTVFNYGYTF
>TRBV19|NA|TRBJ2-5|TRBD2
TGTGCCAGTAGGGGACTAGCCCGTGAGACCCAGTACTTC
CASRGLARETQYF
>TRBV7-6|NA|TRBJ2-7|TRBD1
TGTGCCAGCAGCTTAGAACAGGGGCCGTCTTACGAGCAGTACTTC
CASSLEQGPSYEQYF
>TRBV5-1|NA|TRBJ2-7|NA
TGCGCCAGCAGCTTGGGGCCGCAGGGACACTCCTACGAGCAGTACTTC
CASSLGPQGHSYEQYF
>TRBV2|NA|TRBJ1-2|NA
TGTGCCAGCAGCATCCGGGCAGCCTATGGCTACACCTTC
CASSIRAAYGYTF
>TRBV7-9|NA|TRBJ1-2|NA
TGTGCCAGCAGCTTAGGAGGGAATTATGGCTACACCTTC
CASSLGGNYGYTF
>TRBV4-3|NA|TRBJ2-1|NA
TGCGCCAGCAGCCAAGATCCAAGTGGGTCCCACAATGAGCAGTTCTTC
CASSQDPSGSHNEQFF
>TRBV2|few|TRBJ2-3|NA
TGTGCCAGCAGTGAACTTGGTTCAGCAGATACGCAGTATTTT
CASSELGSADTQYF
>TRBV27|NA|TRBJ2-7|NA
TGTGCCAGCAGTTCGAAGATGCGGGCGACCACATACGAGCAGTACTTC
CASSSKMRATTYEQYF
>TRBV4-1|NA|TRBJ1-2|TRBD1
TGCGCCAGCAGCCTTGGGACAGGGGGCATCGATTATGGCTACACCTTC
CASSLGTGGIDYGYTF